This is a list of T cell receptor beta chains from one sample in a study of T cells in Graves' hyperthyroidism and ophthalmopathy. TCRdb passed the multiplex PCR reads through MiXCR, listing each CDR3 protein once. The table has about 640,000 distinct CDR3 sequences, nearly 45% seen once. The sequenced sample consisted of peripheral blood or thyroid tissue (not recorded which). The receptors shown here come from an adult man with Graves' disease, either hyperthyroidism or ophthalmopathy (not recorded which). CDR3s include the opening cysteine and the closing phenylalanine or tryptophan. D genes are given only for firm matches. Clone size is given for some rows only: seen once, a few or many times, or a class if the clone is expanded.

V,D,size,J,CDR3,DNA
TRBV4-1,-,few,TRBJ1-2,CASSHPGQADYGYTF,TGCGCCAGCAGCCACCCGGGACAAGCTGACTATGGCTACACCTTC
TRBV20-1,TRBD2,few,TRBJ2-7,CSALAGGSYEQYF,TGCAGTGCCCTTGCGGGGGGCTCCTACGAGCAGTACTTC
TRBV5-8,-,-,TRBJ1-2,CASSLIIEGGRNGYTF,TGTGCCAGCAGCTTAATCATAGAGGGAGGTCGGAATGGCTACACCTTC
TRBV24-1,-,-,TRBJ2-7,CATSDTGRYEQYF,TGTGCCACCAGTGATACGGGACGCTACGAGCAGTACTTC
TRBV12-3/TRBV12-4,TRBD1,many,TRBJ1-1,CASRSGQLNTEAFF,TGTGCCAGCAGGTCGGGACAGTTGAACACTGAAGCTTTCTTT
TRBV7-7,-,many,TRBJ2-2,CASSLKGTGELFF,TGTGCTAGCAGCTTAAAGGGGACCGGGGAGCTGTTTTTT
TRBV6-1,TRBD1,-,TRBJ2-7,CAIGQGAWEQYF,TGTGCCATCGGACAGGGGGCATGGGAGCAGTACTTC
TRBV11-1,TRBD1,-,TRBJ1-6,CVRQGSHSPLHF,TGTGTCCGACAGGGCTCCCATTCACCCCTCCACTTT
TRBV10-2,-,-,TRBJ1-1,CASESENTGAFF,TGCGCCAGCGAGTCGGAGAACACTGGAGCTTTCTTT
TRBV24-1,-,many,TRBJ1-4,CATSDSTNEKLFF,TGTGCCACCAGTGATTCTACTAATGAAAAACTGTTTTTT
TRBV7-9,-,few,TRBJ2-5,CASSLGAVIQETQYF,TGTGCCAGCAGCTTAGGTGCTGTGATCCAAGAGACCCAGTACTTC
TRBV20-1,TRBD2,-,TRBJ2-5,CSAYSTSGGTQYF,TGCAGTGCCTACTCGACTAGCGGGGGCACCCAGTACTTC
TRBV2,-,-,TRBJ1-5,CASKDGVGNQPQHF,TGTGCCAGCAAGGACGGGGTTGGCAATCAGCCCCAGCATTTT
TRBV7-2,TRBD2,many,TRBJ2-5,CASSWYTGGTETQYF,TGTGCCAGCAGCTGGTATACGGGAGGCACAGAGACCCAGTACTTC
TRBV11-2,-,-,TRBJ1-2,CASTWTASGYTF,TGTGCCAGCACTTGGACAGCCAGTGGCTACACCTTC
TRBV28,-,few,TRBJ2-7,CATQAYEQYF,TGTGCCACCCAGGCCTACGAGCAGTACTTC
TRBV7-9,TRBD2,few,TRBJ2-2,CASSLRLAGVSGELFF,TGTGCCAGCAGCTTACGGCTAGCGGGAGTGTCCGGGGAGCTGTTTTTT
TRBV20-1,TRBD2,-,TRBJ2-7,CSAPQAGEIDEQYF,TGCAGTGCACCCCAAGCGGGAGAAATCGACGAGCAGTACTTC
TRBV10-3,TRBD1,-,TRBJ2-6,CAISAGTGVSGANVLTF,TGTGCCATCAGCGCCGGGACAGGGGTGTCTGGGGCCAACGTCCTGACTTTC
TRBV19,-,-,TRBJ1-5,CASSTSQGYGQPQHF,TGTGCCAGTAGTACCTCTCAGGGGTACGGTCAGCCCCAGCATTTT
TRBV7-9,-,-,TRBJ1-6,CASSLVRGGSPLHF,TGTGCCAGCAGCTTGGTCCGGGGAGGTTCACCCCTCCACTTT
TRBV5-1,-,-,TRBJ1-1,CASSRDGAEAFF,TGCGCCAGCAGCAGGGACGGCGCTGAAGCTTTCTTT
TRBV9,-,few,TRBJ1-5,CASSHSPSLGGVAQHF,TGTGCCAGCAGCCACTCCCCCAGCCTAGGCGGGGTGGCCCAGCATTTT
TRBV29-1,TRBD1,-,TRBJ1-2,CSVARPDRAGGYTF,TGCAGCGTCGCCCGACCGGACAGGGCGGGTGGCTACACCTTC
TRBV2,-,-,TRBJ2-5,CASRQGGYQETQYF,TGTGCCAGCAGGCAGGGGGGATACCAAGAGACCCAGTACTTC
TRBV7-9,TRBD2,many,TRBJ2-7,CASSLAQGLDRSYEQYF,TGTGCCAGCAGCTTAGCGCAGGGACTAGATCGGTCCTACGAGCAGTACTTC
TRBV29-1,-,-,TRBJ1-3,CSAKGGQNTIYF,TGCAGCGCCAAAGGGGGGCAGAACACCATATATTTT
TRBV24-1,-,many,TRBJ1-5,CATSDLRQPQHF,TGTGCCACCAGTGATTTGCGTCAGCCCCAGCATTTT
TRBV2,-,many,TRBJ1-5,CASSSDSLQPQHF,TGTGCCAGCAGTTCAGACTCCCTTCAGCCCCAGCATTTT
TRBV20-1,-,-,TRBJ2-7,CSARSVRSSYEQYF,TGCAGTGCTCGCAGTGTTCGGAGTTCCTACGAGCAGTACTTC
TRBV7-9,-,many,TRBJ1-6,CASSLAVAGLDNSPLHF,TGTGCCAGCAGCTTAGCAGTAGCGGGGTTGGACAATTCACCCCTCCACTTT
TRBV2,TRBD1,-,TRBJ2-7,CASTPGQGTEQYF,TGTGCCAGCACGCCGGGACAGGGAACAGAGCAGTACTTC
TRBV20-1,-,few,TRBJ2-5,CSARGGTLVFETQYF,TGCAGTGCTAGAGGGGGGACTCTGGTGTTCGAGACCCAGTACTTC
TRBV7-9,-,few,TRBJ1-1,CASSFLEGRNTEAFF,TGTGCCAGCAGCTTTCTAGAGGGGAGAAACACTGAAGCTTTCTTT
TRBV29-1,-,-,TRBJ2-7,CSVGSTGTYEQYF,TGCAGCGTTGGTTCGACAGGTACCTACGAGCAGTACTTC
TRBV29-1,-,-,TRBJ1-1,CSVAGGGAFF,TGCAGCGTTGCCGGTGGAGGAGCTTTCTTT
TRBV10-2,-,many,TRBJ1-3,CASSEKTGNTIYF,TGCGCCAGCAGTGAAAAGACGGGAAACACCATATATTTT
TRBV20-1,-,few,TRBJ2-5,CSAPLGQTQYF,TGCAGTGCTCCCCTTGGGCAGACCCAGTACTTC
TRBV20-1,-,many,TRBJ2-5,CSARDRGEMETQYF,TGCAGTGCTAGAGATCGAGGAGAAATGGAGACCCAGTACTTC
TRBV5-1,-,few,TRBJ2-2,CASSFGAGELFF,TGCGCCAGCAGCTTTGGCGCCGGGGAGCTGTTTTTT
TRBV7-9,TRBD2,-,TRBJ2-5,CAGGGVNEPQETQYF,TGTGCCGGCGGGGGAGTTAATGAACCTCAAGAGACCCAGTACTTC
TRBV10-3,-,many,TRBJ1-1,CAISETRQAMNTEAFF,TGTGCCATCAGTGAGACGAGACAGGCGATGAACACTGAAGCTTTCTTT
TRBV19,TRBD1,few,TRBJ1-1,CASSSRTGANTEAFF,TGTGCCAGTAGTAGCCGGACAGGGGCGAACACTGAAGCTTTCTTT
TRBV10-3,-,-,TRBJ1-3,CASSPYDTSGNTIYF,TGTGCCAGCTCACCTTATGACACCTCTGGAAACACCATATATTTT
TRBV6-6,-,few,TRBJ1-4,CASREGEKLFF,TGTGCCAGCAGGGAGGGTGAAAAACTGTTTTTT
TRBV29-1,-,once,TRBJ1-5,CSVEGQGRQPQHF,TGCAGCGTTGAAGGTCAGGGGAGGCAGCCCCAGCATTTT
TRBV7-9,-,-,TRBJ2-7,CASSIEGRSYEQYF,TGTGCCAGTAGTATCGAGGGGAGATCCTACGAGCAGTACTTC
TRBV7-9,TRBD1,-,TRBJ1-1,CASSSEQGFGTEAFF,TGTGCCAGCAGCTCGGAACAGGGGTTCGGCACTGAAGCTTTCTTT
TRBV12-3/TRBV12-4,-,many,TRBJ1-2,CASSRDYGYTF,TGTGCCAGCAGCCGGGACTATGGCTACACCTTC
TRBV5-1,-,many,TRBJ1-1,CASSPPTGINTEAFF,TGCGCCAGCAGCCCCCCGACCGGAATTAACACTGAAGCTTTCTTT
TRBV7-2,TRBD1,few,TRBJ1-2,CASSYVGTGAFGGYTF,TGTGCCAGCAGTTACGTAGGGACAGGCGCTTTTGGTGGCTACACCTTC
TRBV5-1,TRBD1,-,TRBJ1-1,CASSQGTDDTEAFF,TGCGCCAGCAGCCAAGGGACAGATGACACTGAAGCTTTCTTT
TRBV7-8,TRBD1,few,TRBJ1-2,CASSQVPSSDRGLWGYTF,TGTGCCAGCAGCCAAGTCCCCTCATCCGACAGGGGACTTTGGGGCTACACCTTC
TRBV29-1,-,-,TRBJ2-7,CSVERAGPGNEQYF,TGCAGCGTTGAACGGGCAGGCCCTGGGAACGAGCAGTACTTC
TRBV24-1,TRBD1,-,TRBJ1-3,CASSQPGTGKSGNTIYF,TGTGCCAGCAGCCAGCCTGGGACAGGGAAATCTGGAAACACCATATATTTT
TRBV20-1,-,-,TRBJ2-7,CSARQPTSSYEQYF,TGCAGTGCAAGACAGCCTACAAGCTCCTACGAGCAGTACTTC
TRBV24-1,-,few,TRBJ2-4,CATSDWGNIQYF,TGTGCCACCAGTGATTGGGGTAACATTCAGTACTTC
TRBV7-9,TRBD1,-,TRBJ1-6,CASSQRQGAGSPLHF,TGTGCCAGCAGTCAACGACAGGGGGCTGGATCACCCCTCCACTTT
TRBV2,TRBD1,-,TRBJ1-6,CASSGDRRNSPLHF,TGTGCCAGCAGTGGGGACAGGAGGAATTCACCCCTCCACTTT
TRBV29-1,-,-,TRBJ1-5,CSARDVRGRPQHF,TGCAGTGCTAGAGATGTACGTGGGAGGCCCCAGCATTTT